The 10 T cell receptor beta chains below were found in one sample sequenced in a study of blood T cell repertoires in COVID-19. TCRdb's table, derived via immunoSEQ multiplex PCR, lists solely in-frame clones and lacks some. The table includes 140,000 to 150,000 clones, about 87% detected once. Input material: peripheral blood. Every receptor here comes from a human donor in a cohort sampled during active COVID-19.

The V gene is TRBV7-7, the J gene TRBJ1-4; TRBD1 aligns across 8 bases. The CDR3 is 16 amino acids. From germline, CDR1 is SSHAT and CDR2 FNYEAQ (reference sequence). With 5 bases clipped from V and 0 bases from J, the junction kept 5 bases outside the gene matches. The CDR3 is CASSPGTGATNEKLFF. Here the CDR3 DNA reads TGTGCCAGCAGCCCCGGGACAGGCGCAACTAATGAAAAACTGTTTTTT.

The gene calls are TRBV5-1 and TRBJ1-1, with 7 bases fitting TRBD1. V shed 4 bases, J shed 0 bases, and the junction held 3 bases outside the gene matches. Germline V CDR1 and CDR2: SGHRS, YFSETQ. The CDR3 covers 14 residues. CDR3 nucleotides: TGCGCCAGCAGCGGGGACAGTTTGAACACTGAAGCTTTCTTT. It is translated as CASSGDSLNTEAFF.

The chain carries TRBV3-1 (or the pseudogene TRBV3-2) and TRBJ1-2; D remains ambiguous. Deletions cut 0 bases from V and 6 bases from J, with 2 bases between. Germline CDR1 is LGHDT and CDR2 is YNNKEL (reference sequence). The CDR3 has 11 residues. DNA of the CDR3: TGTGCCAGCAGCCAAGATAATGGCTACACCTTC. Translation: CASSQDNGYTF.

The chain is built from TRBV15 and TRBJ2-6, with D perhaps TRBD2 (5 bases). Trimming left V 0 bases short and J 0 bases short, with 12 bases between. The CDR3 extends over 18 amino acids. Germline lookup yields CDR1 LNHNV and CDR2 YYDKDF (reference sequence). The CDR3 nucleotides are TGTGCCACCAGCAGAGATCATCGGGGAATCTCTGGGGCCAACGTCCTGACTTTC. Protein product: CATSRDHRGISGANVLTF.

The V call is TRBV5-6, the J call TRBJ1-2; D possibly corresponds to TRBD1 (6 bases). V lost 5 bases to trimming and J lost 7 bases, with 15 bases between them. There are 13 residues in the CDR3. The germline V gene has CDR1 SGHDT and CDR2 YYEEEE. The CDR3 loop reads CASRPAGASGYTF. The DNA for the CDR3 is TGTGCCAGCAGACCCGCGGGGGCCTCTGGCTACACCTTC.

This sequence joins TRBV9 and TRBJ2-3; D might be TRBD2 (5 bases). The ends were cut back, 0 bases at V and 2 bases at J, with 16 bases in the middle. This CDR3 region has 17 residues. Germline V gives CDR1 SGDLS, CDR2 YYNGEE. CDR3 protein: CASSVVLRELNTDTQYF. CDR3 nucleotide sequence: TGTGCCAGCAGCGTAGTATTGAGGGAGTTGAACACAGATACGCAGTATTTT. The complete variable domain, with remaining parts taken from reference TRBV9 and TRBJ2-3, reads DSGVTQTPKHLITATGQRVTLRCSPRSGDLSVYWYQQSLDQGLQFLIQYYNGEERAKGNILERFSAQQFPDLHSELNLSSLELGDSALYFCASSVVLRELNTDTQYFGPGTRLTVL.

The gene calls are TRBV5-5 and TRBJ1-3; D unclear. Germline V CDR1 and CDR2: SGHKS, YYEKEE (reference sequence). Trimming pared 3 bases from V and 4 bases from J, leaving 11 bases between. The CDR3 length is 14 residues. CDR3 region: CASSSPTQGNTIYF. CDR3 sequence (DNA): TGTGCCAGCAGCTCTCCCACACAGGGAAACACCATATATTTT.

The chain has TRBV5-1 and TRBJ2-3; 10 nucleotides match TRBD2. The CDR3 runs 15 residues. Looked up from germline, CDR1 is SGHRS and CDR2 is YFSETQ. V gave up 6 bases and J gave up 3 bases; unmatched junction bases: 7. The CDR3 region has the DNA TGCGCCAGCACCCAGACTAGCGGGCGAACAGATACGCAGTATTTT. This translates into CASTQTSGRTDTQYF.

This clone was seen just once. V gene TRBV4-1 combines with J gene TRBJ2-1; 12 nucleotides align to TRBD2. The J segment lost 7 bases and the V segment lost 3 bases, leaving 13 bases of the junction unmatched. CDR1 and CDR2 (germline): MGHRA, YSYEKL. The CDR3 loop spans 18 amino acids. CDR3 in amino acids: CASSHGGLAGGLGNEQFF. The DNA of the CDR3 is TGCGCCAGCAGCCATGGCGGGCTAGCGGGGGGGCTAGGGAATGAGCAGTTCTTC.

This chain links TRBV10-3 with TRBJ1-2, with D tentatively TRBD1 (5 bases). V was trimmed by 0 bases and J by 6 bases, leaving 11 bases between them. Germline CDR1 is ENHRY and CDR2 is SYGVKD. The length of the CDR3 is 14 residues. The CDR3 nucleotides read TGTGCCATCAGTGAGTCCGGGGGGTTAGATGGCTACACCTTC. It is translated as CAISESGGLDGYTF.